The 15 T cell receptor beta chains reported below all come from one sample, sequenced in a study of T cells in localized non-small cell lung cancer. Here immunoSEQ multiplex PCR was the method, and the copy in TCRdb shows in-frame clones only, minus some. The table records fewer than 8,000 clones, more than 40% of them present only once. This material consisted of lymph node tissue, taken before any cancer treatment. The receptors stem from a man between 40 and 69 years old with stage I lung adenocarcinoma.

The rearrangement links TRBV18 to TRBJ2-2, with D hard to call. CDR1 and CDR2 from the germline V gene are KGHSH and LQKENI. This CDR3 contains 14 residues. Deletions cut 2 bases from V and 3 bases from J, with 7 bases between. CDR3 DNA sequence: TGTGCCAGCTCACCAGGGGTCCACACCGGGGAGCTGTTTTTT. Amino acid sequence: CASSPGVHTGELFF.

Points on this clone: A junction boundary mismatches the germline segment, possibly from a read error. In nucleotides, the CDR3 is TGTGCCATCAGTGCAGGACGCTCTGGGGCCAACGTCCTGACTTTC. Translating gives CAISAGRSGANVLTF. The chain uses TRBV6-4 and TRBJ2-6; D ambiguous. The CDR3 is 15 residues long. Germline-derived CDR1 and CDR2 are MRHNA and SNTAGT.

J is TRBJ1-3 and V is TRBV11-3; D call uncertain. Trimming stripped 1 base from V and 0 bases from J, with 7 bases between. The germline CDR1 and CDR2 sequences are SGHNT and YENEEA. The CDR3 loop spans 15 amino acids. For the CDR3, the DNA is TGTGCCAGCAGCTTAGGTACAAGCTCTGGAAACACCATATATTTT. Translation gives CASSLGTSSGNTIYF.

This clone occurred once. The V call is TRBV30, the J call TRBJ1-5, with TRBD1 matching 7 bases. Germline loops: CDR1 GTSNPN, CDR2 SVGIG (reference sequence). The CDR3 has 15 residues. V lost 0 bases to trimming and J lost 2 bases; unmatched junction nucleotides: 4. The CDR3, as DNA: TGTGCCTGGAGTGTAGGGGGCTCGGGCAATCAGCCCCAGCATTTT. Its protein is CAWSVGGSGNQPQHF.

This clone turned up a few times. The CDR3 here is CASRRTGTSTDTQYF. The CDR3 bases are TGTGCCAGTAGGAGGACAGGGACTAGCACAGATACGCAGTATTTT. The chain couples TRBV19 to TRBJ2-3, with 8 bases fitting TRBD1. Germline values: CDR1 LNHDA, CDR2 SQIVND (reference sequence). J gave up 0 bases and V 6 bases, and 5 bases lay outside the gene matches. The CDR3 length is 15 residues.

The sample holds one count of this clone. The V call is TRBV6-8, the J call TRBJ2-1; 7 bases align to TRBD2. This CDR3 spans 16 amino acids. CDR1 and CDR2 from the germline V gene are MNHGY and SAAAGT. V was clipped by 3 bases and J by 0 bases; unmatched bases: 5. The CDR3 here is CASSYRAGSSYNEQFF. In DNA, the CDR3 is TGTGCCAGCAGTTATCGAGCGGGGAGCTCCTACAATGAGCAGTTCTTC.

This rearrangement joins TRBV6-7 to TRBJ2-1; 9 nucleotides line up with TRBD1. TRBV6-7 is given ORF status, its function remaining uncertain. The CDR3 contains 15 residues. Trimming took 7 bases from V and 5 from J; bases not matched to a gene: 9. The DNA of the CDR3 is TGTGCCAGCAAAAACCGGGACAGGGCTAACAATGAGCAGTTCTTC. Amino acids: CASKNRDRANNEQFF.

V and J are TRBV19 and TRBJ1-5, with D perhaps TRBD1 (5 bases). This CDR3 spans 13 amino acids. Trimming removed 9 bases at V and 2 bases at J, with 11 bases between. Germline V CDR1 and CDR2: LNHDA, SQIVND (reference sequence). CDR3 DNA: TGTGCCAGCGTCCGGGACGGCAATCAGCCCCAGCATTTT. As protein: CASVRDGNQPQHF. Full variable domain (rest looked up from reference TRBV19 and TRBJ1-5): DGGITQSPKYLFRKEGQNVTLSCEQNLNHDAMYWYRQDPGQGLRLIYYSQIVNDFQKGDIAEGYSVSREKKESFPLTVTSAQKNPTAFYLCASVRDGNQPQHFGDGTRLSIL.

The gene calls are TRBV28 and TRBJ2-2; 10 nucleotides match TRBD2. The CDR3 length is 16 residues. The ends lost 3 bases at V and 8 bases at J; junction bases unmatched: 9. Germline V gene lookup returns CDR1 MDHEN and CDR2 SYDVKM. For the CDR3, the DNA is TGTGCCAGCAGTTTCCCAACGGGACTAGCGACTGGGGAGCTGTTTTTT. It translates to CASSFPTGLATGELFF. Combining the CDR3 with reference TRBV28 and TRBJ2-2 gives the whole variable domain DVKVTQSSRYLVKRTGEKVFLECVQDMDHENMFWYRQDPGLGLRLIYFSYDVKMKEKGDIPEGYSVSREKKERFSLILESASTNQTSMYLCASSFPTGLATGELFFGEGSRLTVL.

The CDR3 spells CASSINLSGNTIYF. CDR3 sequence (DNA): TGTGCCAGTAGTATTAATCTCTCTGGAAACACCATATATTTT. V is TRBV19 and J is TRBJ1-3; D is uncertain. The CDR3 runs to 14 residues. Trimming took 3 bases from V and 0 from J, leaving 6 bases between them. The germline gives CDR1 LNHDA, CDR2 SQIVND (reference sequence).

The CDR3 here is CASRPQTYSNQPQHF. In nucleotides, the CDR3 is TGTGCCAGCAGGCCGCAGACGTATAGCAATCAGCCCCAGCATTTT. The V gene is TRBV2, the J gene TRBJ1-5; D unclear. V lost 6 bases and J lost 0, with 12 bases in between. This CDR3 region has 15 residues. CDR1 SNHLY and CDR2 FYNNEI come from the germline V gene.

The chain carries TRBV6-8 and TRBJ1-2; possible D gene TRBD1, 5 bases. Germline V gene lookup returns CDR1 MNHGY and CDR2 SAAAGT. V lost 6 bases to trimming and J lost 4 bases, with 9 bases between them. CDR3 length: 12 amino acids. Here the CDR3 reads CASRSGSYGYTF. For the CDR3, the DNA is TGTGCCAGCAGATCAGGGAGCTATGGCTACACCTTC.

This clone counts as medium-sized (0.01 to 0.1%). The genes are TRBV28 and TRBJ2-1, with 9 bases lining up with TRBD2. The CDR3 sequence is 18 residues long. Germline V CDR1 and CDR2: MDHEN, SYDVKM. V shed 2 bases and J 4 bases; nucleotides not matched to a gene: 12. The CDR3 DNA reads TGTGCCAGCAGTTTACGAAAATCTAGCGGGGAATCTTACAATGAGCAGTTCTTC. The encoded protein is CASSLRKSSGESYNEQFF.

CDR3 loop: CASSQVAGADTQYF. DNA for the CDR3: TGTGCCAGCAGCCAAGTTGCGGGGGCAGATACGCAGTATTTT. The chain carries TRBV14 and TRBJ2-3; 7 positions match TRBD2. CDR3 size: 14 residues. In germline, CDR1 is SGHDN, CDR2 FVKESK. Trimming at V came to 1 base and at J to 4 bases, leaving 2 bases not matched to a gene.

This clone showed up just a few times. The junction departs from germline at one end; a sequencing error may be responsible. V gene TRBV10-3 combines with J gene TRBJ1-2, with a possible D match to TRBD1 (5 bases). Germline CDR1 reads ENHRY; CDR2 reads SYGVKD. The CDR3 runs to 17 residues. The CDR3 DNA is TGTGCCATCAATGAGTCGGCGCAGGGCCTGGGGGACTATGGCTACACCTTC. Translated: CAINESAQGLGDYGYTF.